The 2 T cell receptor beta chains presented below share a single source sample, sequenced in a study of naive and memory T cell subsets. Blood and skin TCR RNA was reverse transcribed with alpha and beta constant primers. TCRdb itself ran the UMI-ligation and nested PCR reads through MiXCR, one entry per CDR3 protein. The sample consists of about 20,000 distinct CDR3 sequences, 8.5% to 10% of them appearing once. Treatment meaning: skin biopsy from PPD injection site in Mantoux-positive individual. Reverse transcription used DNase-treated unsorted total RNA, aiming for about 1 to 1000 ng. The specimen comprised skin, sampled from a tuberculin skin test site. These receptors were obtained from an adult in good health.

The chain employs TRBV12-3 or TRBV12-4 and TRBJ2-2; 9 bases line up with TRBD1. CDR3 length equals 15 residues. Unmatched junction bases numbered 6, after V lost 6 bases and J lost 4 bases. The CDR3 region is CASSRQGVGTGELFF. In DNA form, the CDR3 reads TGTGCCAGCAGCCGACAGGGGGTAGGCACCGGGGAGCTGTTTTTT.

This clonotype was counted ten times or more. This chain links TRBV20-1 with TRBJ1-3, with D unresolved. V lost 0 bases and J lost 6, with 15 bases in between. The CDR3 loop spans 15 amino acids. Per germline, CDR1 DFQATT and CDR2 SNEGSKA (reference sequence). The CDR3 coding sequence is TGCAGTGCTAGAGATGGAGGAAGCCCCAAAAACACCATATATTTT. Encoded protein: CSARDGGSPKNTIYF.